This T cell receptor beta chain was sequenced for a study of cytotoxic CD8 clonotypes in ibrutinib-treated CLL. Study-level background: Response specimens were obtained following a median treatment duration of roughly 11 months, with a range of 6 to 36.

Clones were read by immunoSEQ multiplex PCR, and TCRdb kept only the in-frame ones, dropping some. The data contain about 140,000 clones, 70% to 90% of them seen just once; the ten biggest clones take up less than 9%. The CDR3 runs to 11 residues. The V end lost 5 bases, the J end lost 9 bases, and 12 bases lay between the germline ends. Germline loops: CDR1 SGHDT, CDR2 YYEEEE. This sample comprised PBMCs, obtained after 36 months of ibrutinib treatment. This rearrangement joins TRBV5-6 to TRBJ2-7; the D is unclear. The receptor was derived from a human donor with chronic lymphocytic leukemia. CDR3 nucleotides: TGTGCCAGCAGTAGTACACGATGGCAGTACTTC. Amino acids: CASSSTRWQYF. The full variable domain, rest sourced from reference TRBV5-6 and TRBJ2-7, is DAGVTQSPTHLIKTRGQQVTLRCSPKSGHDTVSWYQQALGQGPQFIFQYYEEEERQRGNFPDRFSGHQFPNYSSELNVNALLLGDSALYLCASSSTRWQYFGPGTRLTVT.